The 2 T cell receptor beta chains presented below share a single source sample, sequenced in a study of CXCR3-negative and CXCR3-positive naive CD8 T cells. These receptors' targets are unknown. Study-wide points: CXCR3-negative naive cells had less hydrophobic TRB CDR3s than did CXCR3-positive naive cells.

UMI-labeled 5' RACE TRB cDNA libraries were prepared from the cells. Reprocessing the 5' RACE reads, TCRdb reports a single entry for every CDR3 protein and omits DNA. The ten top clones account for 0.45% to 0.55%, within a sample of 150,000 to 160,000 distinct CDR3 sequences. The sequenced sample was naive CXCR3+ CD8+ T cells from blood. Sample subset: CD45RO-CCR7+CD27+CD95- naive CD8+ T cells expressing CXCR3 (TNR3+). These receptors were taken from a human donor in good health. Some clones in this sample may be carry-over from other donors' samples.

The V and J genes are TRBV9 and TRBJ1-1. CDR3 length: 13 residues. The germline V gene has CDR1 SGDLS and CDR2 YYNGEE. CDR3 loop: CASSEQGRTEAFF. The full variable domain, rest sourced from reference TRBV9 and TRBJ1-1, is DSGVTQTPKHLITATGQRVTLRCSPRSGDLSVYWYQQSLDQGLQFLIQYYNGEERAKGNILERFSAQQFPDLHSELNLSSLELGDSALYFCASSEQGRTEAFFGQGTRLTVV.

The chain joins TRBV7-9 to TRBJ1-1; the TCRdb call, TRBD1, lacks DNA for checking. The CDR3 has 14 amino acids. Germline-derived CDR1 and CDR2 are SEHNR and FQNEAQ (reference sequence). CDR3 residues: CASSAGTVNTEAFF.